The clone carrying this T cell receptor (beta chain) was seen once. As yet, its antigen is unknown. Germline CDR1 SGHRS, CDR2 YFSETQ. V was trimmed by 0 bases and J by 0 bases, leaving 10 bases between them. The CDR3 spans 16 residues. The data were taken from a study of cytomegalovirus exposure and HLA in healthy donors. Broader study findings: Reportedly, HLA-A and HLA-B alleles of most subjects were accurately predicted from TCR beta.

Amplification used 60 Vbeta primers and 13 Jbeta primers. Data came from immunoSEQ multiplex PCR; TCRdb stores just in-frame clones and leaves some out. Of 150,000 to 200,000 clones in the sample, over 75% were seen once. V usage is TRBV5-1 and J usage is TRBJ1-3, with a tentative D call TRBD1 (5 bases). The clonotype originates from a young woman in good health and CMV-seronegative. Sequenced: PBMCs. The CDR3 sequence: CASSLATDSSGNTIYF. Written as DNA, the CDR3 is TGCGCCAGCAGCTTGGCGACAGATTCCTCTGGAAACACCATATATTTT.